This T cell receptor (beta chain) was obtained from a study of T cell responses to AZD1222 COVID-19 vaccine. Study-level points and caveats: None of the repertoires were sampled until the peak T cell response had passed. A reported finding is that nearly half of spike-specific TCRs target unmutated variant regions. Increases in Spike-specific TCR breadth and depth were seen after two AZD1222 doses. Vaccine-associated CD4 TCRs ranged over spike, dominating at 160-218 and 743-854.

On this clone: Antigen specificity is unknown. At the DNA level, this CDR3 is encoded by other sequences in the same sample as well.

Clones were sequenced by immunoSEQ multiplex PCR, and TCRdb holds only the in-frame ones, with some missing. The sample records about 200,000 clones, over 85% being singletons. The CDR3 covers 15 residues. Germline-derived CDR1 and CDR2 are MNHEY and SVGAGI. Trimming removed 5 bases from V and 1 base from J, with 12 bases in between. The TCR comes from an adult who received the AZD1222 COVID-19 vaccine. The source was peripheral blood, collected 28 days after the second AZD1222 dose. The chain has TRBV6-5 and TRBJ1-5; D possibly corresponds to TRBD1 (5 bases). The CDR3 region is CASSKRGGSNQPQHF. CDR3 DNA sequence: TGTGCCAGCAGTAAAAGGGGCGGAAGCAATCAGCCCCAGCATTTT.